This T cell receptor (beta chain) was captured in a study of T cells in Graves' hyperthyroidism and ophthalmopathy. This CDR3 has 15 amino acids. CDR1 DFQATT and CDR2 SNEGSKA come from the germline V gene (reference sequence). Trimming stripped 4 bases from V and 4 bases from J, with 17 bases between. Template material for amplifying TCR beta CDR3 regions consisted of RNA transcripts. When the TCR CDR3 underwent first-round RT-PCR, the HTBI primer set was used. MiXCR, applied by TCRdb to the multiplex PCR reads, yields one record per CDR3 protein. Here the sample spans a few hundred thousand distinct CDR3 sequences, roughly 15% being singletons. Study-wide points: Among thyroid clonotypes expanded above 0.001, most also appeared in blood.

This clonotype has ten or more counts. What it binds is unknown. Clinical symptoms, serum thyroxine, TRAb, thyroid ultrasound and orbital computed tomography established diagnosis. The authors obtained PBMCs from 7.5 to 10 ml of fresh peripheral blood. Sequencing input: blood. The chain is built from TRBV20-1 and TRBJ2-1; tentatively, D is TRBD1 (6 bases). The receptor was derived from a woman aged 40 to 50 with Graves' ophthalmopathy. CDR3 amino acids: CSANSGAGVYNEQFF. In nucleotides, the CDR3 is TGCAGTGCTAATTCCGGGGCAGGGGTTTACAATGAGCAGTTCTTC.